This TCR beta chain was captured by sequencing in a study of T-cell reconstitution after alpha-beta-depleted transplantation in children (dated by TCRdb to the mid-2010s). General notes on the study: T-cell immune reconstitution after TCRalphabeta/CD19-depleted allogeneic hematopoietic cell transplantation in children was quantitatively tracked in the study by means of TCR repertoire profiling.

From the germline V gene, CDR1 is SGHVS and CDR2 is FQNEAQ. V is cut by 3 bases and J by 6 bases, and the space between the germline ends is 15 bases. The cysteine opens and the phenylalanine closes a CDR3 of 14 amino acids. Solely the CDR3 DNA is kept, with 42 bases framed from the first base. Library generation was performed with PCR. Sequencing took place on an Illumina HiSeq 2500. Molecular barcoding was employed in the preparation of TCR libraries, with unique molecular identifiers being used to normalize TCRbeta repertoire quantification. TCRdb's own reprocessing of the public reads used fastp at Q25 and MiXCR and kept productive beta chains. Every distinct CDR3 protein forms one entry, paired with its most common genes and DNA. This sample holds 200,000 to 250,000 distinct CDR3 sequences; around 13% were observed only once. The ten largest clonotypes hold about 2.6% of the sample. This clonotype was picked up many times. What antigen it recognizes has not been identified. Base quality data are lacking; no much larger clone is found one base away.

Material: PBMCs from the stem cell graft donor, obtained from the stem cell graft. The V and J genes are TRBV7-8 and TRBJ2-7; TRBD2 could be the D gene, as 6 bases match. The TCR was taken from a human donor who donated a stem cell graft to a child with acute lymphoblastic leukemia. The DNA is as follows: TGTGCCAGCAGCTTCCGGGAGTACAAGATCGAGCAGTACTTC. Translation gives CASSFREYKIEQYF.